Following are 4 T cell receptor beta chains from one sample sequenced in a study of metastatic and nonmetastatic thyroid tumors. TCRdb ran MiXCR on the PCR reads. The table lists over 11,000 clones, less than 25% of them singletons. None of the patients had undergone any treatment ahead of thyroid surgery. Sample: blood. These receptors were obtained from a female donor with papillary thyroid cancer or a benign thyroid nodule (not recorded which). Some clones in this sample may be carry-over from other donors' samples.

The sample holds many counts of this clone. V and J are TRBV11-1 and TRBJ2-7, with 8 bases aligning to TRBD1. V lost 4 bases and J lost 5; bases outside the gene matches: 13. In germline, CDR1 is SGHAT, CDR2 FQDESV (reference sequence). This CDR3 has 16 residues. Here the CDR3 reads CASSSYARQGPDEQYF. The CDR3 DNA sequence: TGTGCCAGCAGCTCTTATGCTAGACAGGGGCCCGACGAGCAGTACTTC.

By share, this clone ranks as medium-sized. This chain joins TRBV12-3 or TRBV12-4 and TRBJ2-7; no definite D call. This CDR3 is built from 11 residues. V was clipped by 7 bases and J by 0 bases, with 4 bases between them. This chain's CDR3 is CASKSSYEQYF. CDR3 DNA sequence: TGTGCCAGCAAGAGCTCCTACGAGCAGTACTTC.

The genes are TRBV20-1 and TRBJ1-6; D is ambiguous. Germline loops: CDR1 DFQATT, CDR2 SNEGSKA (reference sequence). Trimming left V 0 bases short and J 2 bases short, with 17 bases between. This CDR3 has 18 amino acids. DNA for the CDR3: TGCAGTGCTAGAGATTGGAGCGGCCTCGGGACCTATAATTCACCCCTCCACTTT. Protein sequence: CSARDWSGLGTYNSPLHF.

This chain links TRBV20-1 with TRBJ1-3; unclear D gene. Trimming removed 3 bases from V and 0 bases from J, with 12 bases in between. Per germline, CDR1 DFQATT and CDR2 SNEGSKA (reference sequence). The CDR3 length is 15 residues. The CDR3 region is CSARAAGRSGNTIYF. CDR3 sequence (DNA): TGCAGTGCTAGGGCTGCGGGCCGCTCTGGAAACACCATATATTTT.